The 13 T cell receptor beta chains in this list originate from one sample, sequenced in a study of blood T cell repertoires in COVID-19. Using immunoSEQ multiplex PCR, the repertoire was profiled, and TCRdb retains in-frame clones only, with some absent. The data contain 90,000 to 120,000 clones, around 90% of them singletons. Sequencing was performed on peripheral blood. The receptors come from a young woman with acute or convalescent COVID-19.

The chain is built from TRBV29-1 and TRBJ2-1; TRBD2 might be the D (5 bases). Germline V gene data show CDR1 as SQVTM and CDR2 as ANQGSEA. This CDR3 comprises 14 residues. The V end was cut by 6 bases, the J end by 0 bases, with 12 bases between. The DNA for the CDR3 is TGCAGCGTGGCTAGGACTTCCTCCTACAATGAGCAGTTCTTC. Residues: CSVARTSSYNEQFF.

This clone has only a few counts. The chain uses TRBV3-1 (or the pseudogene TRBV3-2) and TRBJ1-4; 8 nucleotides line up with TRBD1. V was clipped by 4 bases and J by 8 bases; unmatched bases: 3. The CDR3 loop spans 13 amino acids. CDR1 and CDR2 from the germline V gene are LGHDT and YNNKEL (reference sequence). DNA for the CDR3: TGTGCCAGCAGCCCCCGACAGGGGGAAAAACTGTTTTTT. Its translation is CASSPRQGEKLFF.

V gene TRBV10-3 combines with J gene TRBJ2-1; the D gene is possibly TRBD2 (5 bases). With 0 bases removed from V and 6 bases from J, the gap between germline ends came to 21 bases. Germline V CDR1 and CDR2: ENHRY, SYGVKD. This CDR3 region has 18 residues. The CDR3 loop is CAISESFIAGKVFNEQFF. The CDR3 DNA sequence: TGTGCCATCAGTGAGTCTTTTATCGCCGGGAAGGTTTTCAATGAGCAGTTCTTC.

This clone has just a few counts. The rearrangement links TRBV24-1 to TRBJ2-1; D ambiguous. The CDR3 runs to 19 residues. Germline assignment: CDR1 KGHDR and CDR2 SFDVKD. With 2 bases removed from V and 0 bases from J, the gap between germline ends came to 19 bases. The CDR3 reads CATSDSPELGRSSYNEQFF. CDR3 bases: TGTGCCACCAGTGATTCCCCGGAGTTAGGCCGGAGCTCCTACAATGAGCAGTTCTTC.

The genes are TRBV4-3 and TRBJ2-7, with TRBD2 matching over 12 bases. CDR3 length: 17 amino acids. The J segment lost 5 bases and the V segment lost 0 bases, leaving 8 bases of the junction unmatched. Germline V gene data show CDR1 as LGHNA and CDR2 as YSLEER. The CDR3 sequence is CASSQDIVTSGRNEQYF. CDR3 nucleotides: TGCGCCAGCAGCCAAGATATAGTGACTAGCGGGAGAAACGAGCAGTACTTC.

The genes are TRBV4-1 and TRBJ2-7, with 7 bases that match TRBD2. Trimming removed 3 bases from V and 6 bases from J; junction bases left unmatched: 5. CDR1 is MGHRA and CDR2 is YSYEKL in the germline V gene. The CDR3 consists of 13 residues. The CDR3, as DNA: TGCGCCAGCAGCCACGGGGGAGGGCGCGAGCAGTACTTC. This encodes CASSHGGGREQYF.

The J gene is TRBJ1-2, the V gene TRBV30; D is uncertain. The ends were cut back, 3 bases at V and 8 bases at J, with 16 bases in the middle. Germline CDR1 and CDR2: GTSNPN and SVGIG (reference sequence). The CDR3 runs 13 residues. CDR3 region: CAWSDVLGSGYTF. The CDR3 DNA reads TGTGCCTGGAGCGACGTCCTCGGGTCCGGCTACACCTTC.

The chain combines TRBV3-1 (or the pseudogene TRBV3-2) with TRBJ1-4; D unresolved. The V end was cut by 1 base, the J end by 8 bases, with 5 bases between. CDR3 length equals 12 residues. Germline V gene sequence: CDR1 LGHDT, CDR2 YNNKEL (reference sequence). CDR3 DNA: TGTGCCAGCAGCCAAGTTGGCGAAAAACTGTTTTTT. Translation gives CASSQVGEKLFF.

The chain joins TRBV28 to TRBJ1-1; 7 bases are shared with TRBD1. Germline lookup yields CDR1 MDHEN and CDR2 SYDVKM. This CDR3 is built from 15 residues. Trimming cost V 3 bases and J 0 bases; bases outside gene matches: 4. Here the CDR3 reads CASSFVGQLNTEAFF. CDR3 coding DNA: TGTGCCAGCAGTTTCGTGGGACAGTTGAACACTGAAGCTTTCTTT.

V is TRBV29-1 and J is TRBJ1-4; TRBD1 is a possible D gene (5 bases). The CDR3 is 15 residues long. V gave up 6 bases and J gave up 4 bases, with 18 bases separating them. Germline V CDR1 and CDR2: SQVTM, ANQGSEA. The CDR3 sequence is CSVAYGTGGNEKLFF. Written as DNA, the CDR3 is TGCAGCGTCGCATATGGGACGGGAGGTAATGAAAAACTGTTTTTT.

V gene TRBV4-3 combines with J gene TRBJ1-5, with TRBD1 identical over 8 bases. Germline V CDR1 and CDR2: LGHNA, YSLEER. The CDR3 runs 15 residues. J gave up 5 bases and V 6 bases, and 9 bases lay outside the gene matches. For the CDR3, the DNA is TGCGCCAGCAGACGTGGGACAGGTCGATATCAGCCCCAGCATTTT. Protein product: CASRRGTGRYQPQHF.

The chain recombines TRBV6-1 with TRBJ1-1; no clear D. The CDR3 has 13 residues. Trimming removed 2 bases from V and 0 bases from J, with 4 bases in between. Germline CDR1 is MNHNS and CDR2 is SASEGT. The CDR3 spells CASSELMNTEAFF. The DNA of the CDR3 is TGTGCCAGCAGTGAACTTATGAACACTGAAGCTTTCTTT.

V usage is TRBV29-1 and J usage is TRBJ2-7, with 7 positions matching TRBD1. The CDR3 has 13 residues. J gave up 0 bases and V 4 bases, and 3 bases lay outside the gene matches. The germline gives CDR1 SQVTM, CDR2 ANQGSEA. CDR3 residues: CSVGDRASYEQYF. The CDR3 region has the DNA TGCAGCGTTGGTGACAGGGCCTCCTACGAGCAGTACTTC.